The 14 T cell receptor beta chains below come from one sample, sequenced in a study of OX40 agonist ivuxolimab in advanced cancers. Generated by immunoSEQ multiplex PCR, the TCRdb table keeps only in-frame clones and is missing some. Among 65,000 to 80,000 clones, roughly 80% were seen once, and the ten largest hold approximately 6.7%. The sample was CD4+ or CD8+ T cells sorted from blood, taken in a trial of the OX40 agonist ivuxolimab. The receptor source for this set is an adult with an advanced solid tumor such as melanoma, head and neck, liver or kidney cancer.

V is TRBV4-1 and J is TRBJ2-2; 9 bases agree with TRBD1. Trimming at V came to 3 bases and at J to 3 bases, leaving 5 bases not matched to a gene. The CDR3 runs to 16 residues. Germline V gives CDR1 MGHRA, CDR2 YSYEKL. The CDR3 DNA sequence: TGCGCCAGCAGCCATCCGGGACAGGGCGACACCGGGGAGCTGTTTTTT. This encodes CASSHPGQGDTGELFF.

The chain combines TRBV2 with TRBJ1-4, with D perhaps matching TRBD1 (6 bases). Germline lookup yields CDR1 SNHLY and CDR2 FYNNEI. The CDR3 consists of 16 residues. Trimming removed 10 bases at V and 2 bases at J, with 20 bases between. CDR3 nucleotides: TGTGCCACCTATTGGAAGGGGAGGGGGACTAATGAAAAACTGTTTTTT. Protein: CATYWKGRGTNEKLFF.

V gene TRBV5-1 combines with J gene TRBJ2-3; 7 bases align to TRBD1. Per germline, CDR1 SGHRS and CDR2 YFSETQ. V lost 4 bases, J lost 2 bases, and 7 bases stayed unmatched. The CDR3 runs 15 residues. CDR3 bases: TGCGCCAGCAGCCTACAGGGGTTTTTCACAGATACGCAGTATTTT. Translated: CASSLQGFFTDTQYF.

This clone was picked up one time. V usage is TRBV30 and J usage is TRBJ1-6; TRBD1 might be the D (6 bases). The CDR3 totals 15 residues. Germline assignment: CDR1 GTSNPN and CDR2 SVGIG (reference sequence). V lost 5 bases and J lost 5, with 16 bases in between. As DNA, the CDR3 is TGTGCCTGGGACACAGGGTCCTTAGATAATTCACCCCTCCACTTT. It encodes CAWDTGSLDNSPLHF.

The V gene is TRBV6-6, the J gene TRBJ2-7, with D unresolved. V shed 2 bases and J shed 6 bases, with 5 bases lying between them. The CDR3 has 11 amino acids. Germline assignment: CDR1 MNHNY and CDR2 SVGAGI (reference sequence). CDR3 DNA: TGTGCCAGCAGTTACCTGCGCGAGCAGTACGTC. It encodes CASSYLREQYV.

This clone has a handful of counts. The chain joins TRBV5-5 to TRBJ2-1, with 7 bases fitting TRBD1. Germline V gene data show CDR1 as SGHKS and CDR2 as YYEKEE (reference sequence). V shed 4 bases and J 0 bases; nucleotides not matched to a gene: 7. There are 16 residues in the CDR3. The CDR3 region has the DNA TGTGCCAGCAGCATGGGACAGATGAGCTCCTACAATGAGCAGTTCTTC. Translated, it gives CASSMGQMSSYNEQFF.

This clone was observed a single time. The chain has TRBV5-1 and TRBJ2-3, with TRBD2 identical over 8 bases. Germline V gives CDR1 SGHRS, CDR2 YFSETQ. This CDR3 is built from 15 residues. The trim removed 2 bases at V and 5 bases at J, leaving 7 bases unmatched. The CDR3 is CASSFVGGARDTQYF. Here the CDR3 DNA reads TGCGCCAGCAGCTTTGTCGGGGGGGCCAGAGATACGCAGTATTTT.

The V call is TRBV15, the J call TRBJ2-2; 10 bases agree with TRBD1. The CDR3 length is 16 residues. J lost 6 bases, V lost 3 bases, and 7 bases had no gene match. Germline V gene lookup returns CDR1 LNHNV and CDR2 YYDKDF (reference sequence). This CDR3 is CATSSFGTGVSGELFF. The CDR3 DNA follows: TGTGCCACCAGCAGTTTTGGGACAGGGGTTTCCGGGGAGCTGTTTTTT.

J is TRBJ2-7 and V is TRBV6-1, with TRBD1 identical over 9 bases. The germline V gene has CDR1 MNHNS and CDR2 SASEGT. The trim removed 6 bases at V and 3 bases at J, leaving 9 bases unmatched. The CDR3 consists of 15 residues. CDR3 sequence: CASSEIGTGYYEQYF. Written as DNA, the CDR3 is TGTGCCAGCAGCGAAATAGGGACAGGGTACTACGAGCAGTACTTC.

The V gene is TRBV27, the J gene TRBJ2-5, with D perhaps TRBD1 (5 bases). Germline CDR1 and CDR2: MNHEY and SMNVEV (reference sequence). V was cut by 6 bases and J by 11 bases, with 19 bases left in between. This CDR3 comprises 13 residues. CDR3 sequence: CASSLTVQGKQYF. The CDR3 DNA follows: TGTGCCAGCAGCCTTACCGTGCAGGGAAAGCAGTACTTC.

The genes are TRBV30 and TRBJ2-3, with TRBD2 identical over 9 bases. Trimming at V came to 2 bases and at J to 2 bases, leaving 17 bases not matched to a gene. CDR1 GTSNPN and CDR2 SVGIG come from the germline V gene (reference sequence). This CDR3 has 19 residues. The CDR3 bases are TGTGCCTGGAGTACCCGACAGGGATGGACTAGCGTAACCACAGATACGCAGTATTTT. Translated: CAWSTRQGWTSVTTDTQYF.

The chain links TRBV13 to TRBJ2-7; D may be TRBD1 (5 bases). This CDR3 has 16 amino acids. With 6 bases removed from V and 2 bases from J, the gap between germline ends came to 20 bases. From germline, CDR1 is PRHDT and CDR2 FYEKMQ (reference sequence). The DNA for the CDR3 is TGTGCCAGCAGTATAACAGGTGCCCCCGATACCTACGAGCAGTACGTC. Its protein is CASSITGAPDTYEQYV.

V usage is TRBV27 and J usage is TRBJ1-2; the D gene is possibly TRBD1 (5 bases). Germline CDR1 is MNHEY and CDR2 is SMNVEV (reference sequence). The CDR3 has 14 residues. The V and J ends lost 0 bases and 7 bases respectively, with 12 bases between them. The CDR3 loop is CASSLSAGTGGYTF. The CDR3 DNA sequence: TGTGCCAGCAGTTTATCCGCAGGGACGGGTGGCTACACCTTC.

The rearrangement links TRBV18 to TRBJ2-1; TRBD1 or TRBD2 may be the D gene (6 bases each). Germline V gene sequence: CDR1 KGHSH, CDR2 LQKENI. Trimming took 2 bases from V and 5 from J, leaving 13 bases between them. CDR3 length: 15 amino acids. The CDR3 loop reads CASSPRAGQNNEQFF. CDR3 sequence (DNA): TGTGCCAGCTCACCAAGGGCGGGACAAAACAATGAGCAGTTCTTC.